Sequencing of this T cell receptor beta chain was carried out in a study of OX40 agonist ivuxolimab in advanced cancers. The overall study: Patients in dose escalation had liver, melanoma, kidney or head and neck cancers.

The V gene end was trimmed by 5 bases and the J gene end by 5 bases; junction bases not matched to a gene: 6. This CDR3 is 14 amino acids long. The V gene's germline CDR1 is MNHNY and CDR2 SVGAGI (reference sequence). The data were produced by immunoSEQ multiplex PCR, yet TCRdb's version contains in-frame clones alone and is incomplete. The table lists around 61,000 clones, around 84% of them singletons. Specimen: CD4+ or CD8+ T cells sorted from blood, collected in a trial of the OX40 agonist ivuxolimab. The sequence was collected from an adult with an advanced solid tumor such as melanoma, head and neck, liver or kidney cancer. The chain employs TRBV6-6 and TRBJ2-3; 8 bases match TRBD1. The CDR3 loop is CASSDWDRQDTQYF. CDR3 DNA: TGTGCCAGCAGTGACTGGGACAGGCAAGATACGCAGTATTTT.